Below, 26 T cell receptor beta chains from the same sample are listed, as sequenced in a study of blood T cells in healthy people across ages. A second PCR of about 6 to 12 cycles used a sample-barcoded 5' primer and a J-beta primer mix. TCRdb fed the 5' RACE reads into MiXCR, producing one record per CDR3 protein. The sample has hundreds of thousands of distinct CDR3 sequences, 58% seen once. The sequencing input was blood. The receptors stem from a young man in good health.

This clonotype has only one observation. DNA for the CDR3: TGTGCCAGCAGCTTGACTAGCGAAGGGACCCAGTACTTC. Its protein product is CASSLTSEGTQYF. The rearrangement uses TRBV7-6 and TRBJ2-5; 8 bases align to TRBD2. This CDR3 spans 13 amino acids. Germline-derived CDR1 and CDR2 are SGHVS and FNYEAQ. With V trimmed by 3 bases and J by 7 bases, 4 bases remained unmatched.

The chain has TRBV20-1 and TRBJ2-5; D is unresolved. Germline V CDR1 and CDR2: DFQATT, SNEGSKA (reference sequence). V lost 5 bases to trimming and J lost 3 bases, with 10 bases between them. The CDR3 has 12 residues. The CDR3 nucleotides are TGCAGTGCTGAACAAGAAGAAGAGACCCAGTACTTC. This translates into CSAEQEEETQYF.

This clonotype was detected a few times. The rearrangement joins TRBV15 to TRBJ2-1, with D uncertain. The CDR3 has 14 amino acids. V lost 1 base and J lost 3, with 7 bases in between. CDR1 and CDR2 (germline): LNHNV, YYDKDF (reference sequence). The CDR3: CATSRGADYNEQFF. The CDR3 nucleotides read TGTGCCACCAGCAGAGGTGCGGACTACAATGAGCAGTTCTTC.

The chain carries TRBV7-9 and TRBJ2-3; D is perhaps TRBD2 (6 bases). V was clipped by 5 bases and J by 0 bases, with 15 bases between them. Germline V gives CDR1 SEHNR, CDR2 FQNEAQ (reference sequence). This CDR3 is built from 16 residues. As DNA, the CDR3 is TGTGCCAGCAGCCCAAGGGACTTCCCTAGCACAGATACGCAGTATTTT. It yields the protein CASSPRDFPSTDTQYF. The whole variable domain, remainder taken from reference TRBV7-9 and TRBJ2-3, is DTGVSQNPRHKITKRGQNVTFRCDPISEHNRLYWYRQTLGQGPEFLTYFQNEAQLEKSRLLSDRFSAERPKGSFSTLEIQRTEQGDSAMYLCASSPRDFPSTDTQYFGPGTRLTVL.

The chain links TRBV14 to TRBJ1-2; 9 bases match TRBD1. CDR3 size: 17 residues. V lost 0 bases to trimming and J lost 7 bases; unmatched junction nucleotides: 12. The germline V gene encodes CDR1 SGHDN and CDR2 FVKESK. Here the CDR3 DNA reads TGTGCCAGCAGCCAAGATCGGTATGGTGGGACAGGGATTGGCTACACCTTC. This sequence encodes CASSQDRYGGTGIGYTF.

The genes are TRBV20-1 and TRBJ2-4; 11 bases line up with TRBD2. Gene TRBJ2-7 matches the end of the DNA better, so the J call may be wrong. This CDR3 region has 15 residues. Germline V gene data show CDR1 as DFQATT and CDR2 as SNEGSKA (reference sequence). CDR3 amino acids: CSARVETSGIYEQYF. DNA for the CDR3: TGCAGTGCTAGAGTCGAGACTAGCGGGATCTACGAGCAGTACTTC.

CDR3 amino acids: CSGHLLGGADTQYF. CDR3 DNA sequence: TGCAGCGGACACCTCCTGGGGGGGGCAGATACGCAGTATTTT. The chain couples TRBV29-1 to TRBJ2-3; TRBD2 aligns across 7 bases. J was trimmed by 4 bases and V by 7 bases; bases with no gene match: 11. Germline V gives CDR1 SQVTM, CDR2 ANQGSEA. CDR3 length: 14 amino acids.

The J gene is TRBJ1-2, the V gene TRBV7-9, with TRBD1 matching 9 bases. This CDR3 spans 15 amino acids. V shed 5 bases, J shed 7 bases, and the junction held 11 bases outside the gene matches. CDR1 is SEHNR and CDR2 is FQNEAQ in the germline V gene (reference sequence). This CDR3 is CASSPSDRGSSGYTF. The CDR3 bases are TGTGCCAGCAGCCCTTCGGACAGGGGCTCATCTGGCTACACCTTC.

CDR3 loop: CASSGQANFYGYTF. The CDR3 DNA reads as TGTGCCAGCAGTGGACAGGCCAACTTCTATGGCTACACCTTC. J is TRBJ1-2 and V is TRBV25-1; D is possibly TRBD1 (6 bases). V lost 4 bases, J lost 4 bases, and 13 bases lay in between. This CDR3 is built from 14 residues. Germline V gives CDR1 MGHDK, CDR2 SYGVNS.

The V and J genes are TRBV5-4 and TRBJ2-7; no definite D call. The V gene's germline CDR1 is SGHNT and CDR2 YYREEE (reference sequence). Between the trimmed V and J ends, which lost 4 bases and 4 bases, there was a span of 12 bases. CDR3 length equals 13 residues. The CDR3 sequence: CASSVAPDYEQYF. The CDR3, as DNA: TGTGCCAGCAGCGTGGCGCCAGATTACGAGCAGTACTTC.

This clonotype has a handful of counts. The genes are TRBV6-6 and TRBJ2-5; 12 positions agree with TRBD2. Germline V gives CDR1 MNHNY, CDR2 SVGAGI (reference sequence). The CDR3 sequence is 17 residues long. V dropped 5 bases and J dropped 4; count of bases not matched to a gene: 11. The CDR3 sequence is CASSPSTSGSYRETQYF. The CDR3 DNA reads as TGTGCCAGCAGTCCCTCGACTAGCGGGAGTTATCGAGAGACCCAGTACTTC.

The chain links TRBV7-2 to TRBJ1-1; the D gene is possibly TRBD1 (6 bases). The V end lost 5 bases, the J end lost 4 bases, and 14 bases lay between the germline ends. Germline CDR1 reads SGHTA; CDR2 reads FQGNSA. The CDR3 covers 14 residues. CDR3 protein: CASSTRGGGTEAFF. In DNA form, the CDR3 reads TGTGCCAGCAGCACGAGGGGGGGTGGCACTGAAGCTTTCTTT. Drawing the rest from reference TRBV7-2 and TRBJ1-1, the complete variable domain is GAGVSQSPSNKVTEKGKDVELRCDPISGHTALYWYRQSLGQGLEFLIYFQGNSAPDKSGLPSDRFSAERTGGSVSTLTIQRTQQEDSAVYLCASSTRGGGTEAFFGQGTRLTVV.

The chain employs TRBV27 and TRBJ2-7, with TRBD2 as a possible D gene (5 bases). The CDR3 is 15 residues long. The germline V gene encodes CDR1 MNHEY and CDR2 SMNVEV (reference sequence). Trimming removed 5 bases at V and 0 bases at J, with 14 bases between. The CDR3 nucleotides read TGTGCCAGCAGTCTGGGTTCGGGGTACTCCTACGAGCAGTACTTC. Its translation: CASSLGSGYSYEQYF.

This clonotype has just one count. The DNA for the CDR3 is TGTGCCAGCAGCTTAGAACTGGACAGAGAAGCTTTCTTT. Amino acid sequence: CASSLELDREAFF. This sequence joins TRBV7-9 and TRBJ1-1, with a weak D call TRBD1 (6 bases). Germline lookup yields CDR1 SEHNR and CDR2 FQNEAQ (reference sequence). V lost 1 base, J lost 8 bases, and 11 bases lay in between. The CDR3 is 13 amino acids.

The chain is built from TRBV28 and TRBJ2-6; 13 nucleotides agree with TRBD2. The CDR3 loop spans 18 amino acids. Germline CDR1 reads MDHEN; CDR2 reads SYDVKM. After removal of 5 bases from V and 1 base from J, the junction contained 5 bases not matched to a gene. CDR3 sequence: CASSGWTSGRSGANVLTF. CDR3 in DNA: TGTGCCAGCAGTGGATGGACTAGCGGGAGATCTGGGGCCAACGTCCTGACTTTC.

In this sample, this clonotype turned up a few times. The chain has TRBV20-1 and TRBJ1-2; TRBD1 matches at 12 bases. The V gene end was trimmed by 1 base and the J gene end by 5 bases; junction bases not matched to a gene: 5. The CDR3 length is 15 residues. Germline CDR1 is DFQATT and CDR2 is SNEGSKA (reference sequence). The CDR3, as DNA: TGCAGTGCTAGAGGAGGGACAGGGGGCGGATATGGCTACACCTTC. Translation gives CSARGGTGGGYGYTF.

This clonotype was counted between two and nine times. The CDR3 DNA reads as TGTGCCTCCAAACCCGGACTAGCGGACTCCTACGAGCAGTACTTC. As protein: CASKPGLADSYEQYF. The genes are TRBV27 and TRBJ2-7; 10 bases are a match to TRBD2. With V trimmed by 11 bases and J by 0 bases, 10 bases remained unmatched. The CDR3 spans 15 residues. Germline V gene data show CDR1 as MNHEY and CDR2 as SMNVEV (reference sequence).

This clonotype is a singleton in its sample. The V call is TRBV25-1, the J call TRBJ1-1; TRBD1 might be the D (6 bases). In germline, CDR1 is MGHDK, CDR2 SYGVNS. This CDR3 contains 18 residues. V gave up 6 bases and J gave up 0 bases, with 23 bases separating them. The CDR3 region is CASSAEGFGTRMNTEAFF. CDR3 coding DNA: TGTGCCAGCAGCGCAGAGGGTTTCGGGACACGGATGAACACTGAAGCTTTCTTT.

The chain employs TRBV6-1 and TRBJ2-4; D is unresolved. The DNA end lines up better with TRBJ2-7; the J call may be wrong. CDR3 length: 15 residues. The germline V gene has CDR1 MNHNS and CDR2 SASEGT. The CDR3 spells CASSVSHSDFYEQYF. CDR3 coding DNA: TGTGCCAGCAGTGTCTCTCACAGCGACTTCTACGAGCAGTACTTC.

The rearrangement joins TRBV20-1 to TRBJ2-5, with TRBD2 matching 9 bases. CDR1 and CDR2 from the germline V gene are DFQATT and SNEGSKA (reference sequence). The V and J ends lost 7 bases and 6 bases, in that order; junction bases with no gene match: 9. CDR3 length equals 13 residues. The CDR3 protein is CSGWASGIKTQYF. In nucleotides, the CDR3 is TGCAGTGGGTGGGCTAGCGGGATAAAGACCCAGTACTTC.

In nucleotides, the CDR3 is TGTGCCAGCCACCGTCCTAGCTCTGGAAACACCATATATTTT. Translating it yields CASHRPSSGNTIYF. The chain links TRBV13 to TRBJ1-3; no definite D call. V lost 8 bases and J 0 bases, leaving 11 bases between the germline ends. CDR1 and CDR2 from the germline V gene are PRHDT and FYEKMQ (reference sequence). This CDR3 has 14 residues. The full variable domain, in which reference TRBV13 and TRBJ1-3 provide the parts outside the CDR3, is AAGVIQSPRHLIKEKRETATLKCYPIPRHDTVYWYQQGPGQDPQFLISFYEKMQSDKGSIPDRFSAQQFSDYHSELNMSSLELGDSALYFCASHRPSSGNTIYFGEGSWLTVV.

The chain joins TRBV7-9 to TRBJ1-2, with TRBD1 identical over 9 bases. With 8 bases clipped from V and 8 bases from J, the junction kept 12 bases outside the gene matches. The CDR3 has 14 amino acids. Germline V gene sequence: CDR1 SEHNR, CDR2 FQNEAQ (reference sequence). Here the CDR3 reads CASLRQGDSWGYTF. DNA for the CDR3: TGTGCCAGCTTGAGACAGGGGGACTCCTGGGGCTACACCTTC. Looking up the rest from reference TRBV7-9 and TRBJ1-2 gives the full variable domain: DTGVSQNPRHKITKRGQNVTFRCDPISEHNRLYWYRQTLGQGPEFLTYFQNEAQLEKSRLLSDRFSAERPKGSFSTLEIQRTEQGDSAMYLCASLRQGDSWGYTFGSGTRLTVV.

The rearrangement links TRBV9 to TRBJ2-5, with D possibly matching TRBD1 (5 bases). From germline, CDR1 is SGDLS and CDR2 YYNGEE. The germline V and J ends were trimmed by 2 bases and 4 bases, with 15 bases remaining between them. The CDR3 spans 15 residues. The CDR3 DNA is TGTGCCAGCAGCGTTACAGGCTTGGAGAGAGAGACCCAGTACTTC. Protein product: CASSVTGLERETQYF.

V and J are TRBV29-1 and TRBJ2-3; TRBD2 might be the D (6 bases). Germline CDR1 is SQVTM and CDR2 is ANQGSEA. The CDR3 contains 15 residues. V lost 1 base and J lost 0, with 11 bases in between. DNA for the CDR3: TGCAGCGTTGAAGGGCGCAGCGGGAGCACAGATACGCAGTATTTT. This translates into CSVEGRSGSTDTQYF.

J is TRBJ2-4 and V is TRBV12-3 or TRBV12-4; D is unclear. V dropped 5 bases and J dropped 0 bases, with 11 bases sitting between them. CDR3 length equals 15 residues. The CDR3, as DNA: TGTGCCAGCAGTGCGATCCTAGGAGCCAAAAACATTCAGTACTTC. It codes for CASSAILGAKNIQYF.

The rearrangement uses TRBV24-1 and TRBJ2-4; 8 nucleotides agree with TRBD1. The CDR3 has 17 residues. Trimming cost V 5 bases and J 1 base; bases outside gene matches: 9. Germline V gene data show CDR1 as KGHDR and CDR2 as SFDVKD. The CDR3 DNA follows: TGTGCCACCAGTGTCCTGGGGGACAGGCCGGCCAAAAACATTCAGTACTTC. Translating it yields CATSVLGDRPAKNIQYF.